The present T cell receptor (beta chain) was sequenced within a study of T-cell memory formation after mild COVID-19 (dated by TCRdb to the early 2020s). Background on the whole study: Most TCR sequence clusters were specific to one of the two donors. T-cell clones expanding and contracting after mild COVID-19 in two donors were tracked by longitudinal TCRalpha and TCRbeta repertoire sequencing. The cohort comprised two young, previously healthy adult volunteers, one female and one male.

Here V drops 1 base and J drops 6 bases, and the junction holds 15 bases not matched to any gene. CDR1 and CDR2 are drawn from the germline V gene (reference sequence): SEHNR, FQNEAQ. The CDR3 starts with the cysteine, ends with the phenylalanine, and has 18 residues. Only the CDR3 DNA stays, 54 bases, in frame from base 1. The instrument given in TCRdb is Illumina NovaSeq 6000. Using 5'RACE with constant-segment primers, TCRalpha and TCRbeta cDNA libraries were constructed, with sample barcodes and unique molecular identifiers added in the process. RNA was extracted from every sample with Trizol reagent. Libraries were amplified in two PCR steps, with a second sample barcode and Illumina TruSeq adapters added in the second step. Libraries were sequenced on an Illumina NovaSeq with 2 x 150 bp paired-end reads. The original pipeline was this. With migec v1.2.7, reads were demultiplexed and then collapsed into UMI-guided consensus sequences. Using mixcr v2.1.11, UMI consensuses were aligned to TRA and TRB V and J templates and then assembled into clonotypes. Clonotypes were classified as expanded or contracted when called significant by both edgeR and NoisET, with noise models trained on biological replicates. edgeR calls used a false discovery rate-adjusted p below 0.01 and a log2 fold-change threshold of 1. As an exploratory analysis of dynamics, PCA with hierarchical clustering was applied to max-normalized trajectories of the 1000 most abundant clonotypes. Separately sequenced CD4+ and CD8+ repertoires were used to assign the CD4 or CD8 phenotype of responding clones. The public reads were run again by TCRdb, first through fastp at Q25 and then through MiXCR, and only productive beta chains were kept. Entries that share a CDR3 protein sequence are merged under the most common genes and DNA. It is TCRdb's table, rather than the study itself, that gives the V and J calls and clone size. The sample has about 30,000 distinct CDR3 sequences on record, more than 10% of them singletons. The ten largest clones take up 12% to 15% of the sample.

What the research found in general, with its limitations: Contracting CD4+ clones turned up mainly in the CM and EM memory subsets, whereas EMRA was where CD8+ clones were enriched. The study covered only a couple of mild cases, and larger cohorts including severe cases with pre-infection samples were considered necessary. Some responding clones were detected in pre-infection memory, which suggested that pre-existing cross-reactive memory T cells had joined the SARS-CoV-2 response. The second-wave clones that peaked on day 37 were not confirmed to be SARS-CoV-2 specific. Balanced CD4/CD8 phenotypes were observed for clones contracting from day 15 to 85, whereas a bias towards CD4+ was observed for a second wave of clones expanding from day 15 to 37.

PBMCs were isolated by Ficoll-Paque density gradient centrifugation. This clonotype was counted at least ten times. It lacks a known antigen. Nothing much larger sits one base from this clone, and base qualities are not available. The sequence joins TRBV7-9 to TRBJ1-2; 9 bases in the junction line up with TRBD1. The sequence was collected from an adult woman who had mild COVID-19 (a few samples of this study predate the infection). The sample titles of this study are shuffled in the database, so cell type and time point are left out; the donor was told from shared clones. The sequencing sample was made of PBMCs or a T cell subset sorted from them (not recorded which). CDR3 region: CASSLDPGQGLVRNGYTF. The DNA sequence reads TGTGCCAGCAGCTTAGACCCGGGACAGGGATTAGTGCGCAATGGCTACACCTTC.